The source of this TCR beta chain is a study of blood T cell repertoires in COVID-19. Study information: Sources were T cells, B-cell-depleted T cells, or PBMCs; the material itself was cDNA or gDNA.

Per the germline V gene, CDR1 is LNHDA and CDR2 is SQIVND (reference sequence). This CDR3 is built from 18 residues. The junction had 10 bases not matched to a gene; V was cut back by 6 bases and J by 2 bases. Clones were read by immunoSEQ multiplex PCR, and TCRdb kept only the in-frame ones, dropping some. The sample shows roughly 200,000 clones, 86% of them seen only once. The material sequenced was PBMCs or T cells enriched from blood (not recorded which). The sequence was obtained from a woman aged 40 to 55 in a cohort exposed to, infected with or recovered from COVID-19 (not recorded which). The chain links TRBV19 to TRBJ2-5, with 15 positions matching TRBD2. CDR3 amino acids: CASSIRGLAGGGQETQYF. The CDR3 nucleotides read TGTGCCAGTAGCATAAGAGGACTAGCGGGAGGGGGACAAGAGACCCAGTACTTC.